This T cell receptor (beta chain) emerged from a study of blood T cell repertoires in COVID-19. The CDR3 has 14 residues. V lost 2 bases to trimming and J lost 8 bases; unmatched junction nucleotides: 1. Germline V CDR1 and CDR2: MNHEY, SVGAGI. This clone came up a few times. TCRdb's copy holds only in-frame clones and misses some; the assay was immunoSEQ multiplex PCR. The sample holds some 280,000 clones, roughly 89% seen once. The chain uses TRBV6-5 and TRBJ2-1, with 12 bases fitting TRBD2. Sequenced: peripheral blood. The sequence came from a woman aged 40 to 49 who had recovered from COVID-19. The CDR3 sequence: CASSYASGRDEQFF. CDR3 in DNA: TGTGCCAGCAGTTACGCTAGCGGGAGGGATGAGCAGTTCTTC.